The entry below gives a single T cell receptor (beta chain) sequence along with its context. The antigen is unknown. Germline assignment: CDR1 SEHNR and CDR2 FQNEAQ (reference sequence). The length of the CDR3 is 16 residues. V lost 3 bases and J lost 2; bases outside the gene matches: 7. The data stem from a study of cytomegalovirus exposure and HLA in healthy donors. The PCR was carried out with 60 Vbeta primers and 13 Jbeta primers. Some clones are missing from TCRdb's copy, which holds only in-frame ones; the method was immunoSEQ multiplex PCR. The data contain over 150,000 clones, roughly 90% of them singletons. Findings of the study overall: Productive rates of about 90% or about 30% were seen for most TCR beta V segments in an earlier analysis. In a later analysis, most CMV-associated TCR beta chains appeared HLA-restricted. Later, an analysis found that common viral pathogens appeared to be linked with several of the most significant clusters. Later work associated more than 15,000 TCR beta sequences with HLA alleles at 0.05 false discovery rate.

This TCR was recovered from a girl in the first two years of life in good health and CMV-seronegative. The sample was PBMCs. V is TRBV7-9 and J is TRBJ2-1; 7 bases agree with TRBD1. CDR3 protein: CASSFGTGAAYNEQFF. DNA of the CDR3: TGTGCCAGCAGCTTTGGAACAGGGGCCGCCTACAATGAGCAGTTCTTC.